This paragraph covers one T cell receptor (beta chain) sequence. The sample belongs to a study of patients and donors after allogeneic stem cell transplantation. From the RT-PCR reads, TCRdb called clonotypes with MiXCR, one entry per CDR3 protein. The data show tens of thousands of distinct CDR3 sequences, with about 48% seen just once and roughly two thirds held by the top ten. Looked up from germline, CDR1 is SGHRS and CDR2 is YFSETQ. The length of the CDR3 is 16 residues. V was shortened by 0 bases and J by 5 bases, with 14 bases between the two germline ends. This chain joins TRBV5-1 and TRBJ2-2; D is perhaps TRBD1 (5 bases). Sequenced input: blood, either unsorted or a sorted T cell fraction (not recorded which). The sequence came from a human donor who was either an allogeneic HSCT recipient or a stem cell or donor lymphocyte infusion donor (not recorded which). It is not recorded whose cells these are; they may come from a transplant donor. Here the CDR3 DNA reads TGCGCCAGCAGCTTGGAGGGAAGGGGCCTAACCGGGGAGCTGTTTTTT. Residues: CASSLEGRGLTGELFF.